These T cell receptor beta chains were read from a single sample in a study of human T cells and chemical hapten exposure. TCRdb ran MiXCR on the RACE reads and lists one entry per CDR3 protein. There are 150,000 to 200,000 distinct CDR3 sequences in the sample; more than 20% occur only once, and approximately 6.7% lies in the top ten. The source material was whole blood, sampled in connection with sensitization to the hapten diphenylcyclopropenone (DPC). The source of these receptors is a woman in her forties or fifties with alopecia areata. Some clones in this sample may be carry-over from other donors' samples. The CDR3 runs from the conserved cysteine through the conserved F or W. A D gene is named only where the DNA matches it firmly. Size values are once, few and many counts, or a class for expanded clones, and some rows have none.

V gene	clone size	D gene	J gene	CDR3 protein	CDR3 DNA
TRBV9	-	-	TRBJ1-4	CASSVAMGGVNEKLFF	TGTGCCAGCAGCGTTGCAATGGGAGGGGTGAATGAAAAACTGTTTTTT
TRBV10-3	-	TRBD1	TRBJ1-1	CAIRWDRDTEAFF	TGTGCCATCAGATGGGACAGAGACACTGAAGCTTTCTTT
TRBV6-1	few	TRBD2	TRBJ2-1	CASSWTSGENEQFF	TGTGCCAGCAGTTGGACTAGCGGGGAGAATGAGCAGTTCTTC
TRBV28	few	-	TRBJ2-2	CASTNSNTGELFF	TGTGCCAGCACCAATTCGAACACCGGGGAGCTGTTTTTT
TRBV20-1	few	-	TRBJ2-3	CSASLFGDPRESTDTQYF	TGCAGTGCAAGCCTTTTTGGGGACCCCCGAGAGTCCACAGATACGCAGTATTTT
TRBV20-1	few	TRBD2	TRBJ2-7	CSASAGASGTVQQYF	TGCAGTGCTAGCGCTGGTGCTAGCGGGACAGTACAGCAGTACTTC
TRBV5-1	-	-	TRBJ1-3	CASSPQGFGGNTIYF	TGCGCCAGCAGCCCGCAGGGATTTGGAGGAAACACCATATATTTT
TRBV25-1	few	TRBD2	TRBJ2-1	CASSPASGIVGEQFF	TGTGCCAGCAGTCCCGCTAGCGGGATAGTAGGTGAGCAGTTCTTC
TRBV5-1	medium-sized	-	TRBJ1-1	CASSLATANTEAFF	TGCGCCAGCAGCCTGGCGACTGCGAACACTGAAGCTTTCTTT
TRBV12-5	few	TRBD2	TRBJ2-3	CASGPGLAGEFDTQYF	TGTGCTAGTGGCCCGGGACTAGCGGGAGAGTTTGATACGCAGTATTTT
TRBV7-9	few	-	TRBJ1-2	CASSTGWGSLYGYTF	TGTGCCAGCTCCACCGGCTGGGGTTCACTATATGGCTACACCTTC
TRBV5-1	-	TRBD1	TRBJ1-1	CASSAGQGSVNTEAFF	TGCGCCAGCAGCGCGGGACAGGGGAGCGTGAACACTGAAGCTTTCTTT
TRBV5-1	once	-	TRBJ2-7	CASSLMQGPAGEQYF	TGCGCCAGCAGCTTGATGCAGGGCCCCGCGGGGGAGCAGTACTTC
TRBV7-9	-	-	TRBJ2-7	CASSSGLRDSSYEQYF	TGTGCCAGCAGCTCGGGACTACGGGACAGCTCCTACGAGCAGTACTTC
TRBV5-8	-	-	TRBJ2-3	CASSLSRGDTQYF	TGTGCCAGCAGCTTGAGCCGCGGGGATACGCAGTATTTT
TRBV6-1	few	-	TRBJ1-5	CASSEALGINQPQHF	TGTGCCAGCAGTGAAGCGTTGGGGATAAATCAGCCCCAGCATTTT
TRBV28	-	-	TRBJ2-2	CASSPPQTGELFF	TGTGCCAGCAGCCCTCCACAGACCGGGGAGCTGTTTTTT
TRBV6-1	-	-	TRBJ1-3	CASSDVRGYGNTIYF	TGTGCCAGCAGTGACGTGCGGGGGTATGGAAACACCATATATTTT
TRBV7-2	-	-	TRBJ2-2	CASSPADTGELFF	TGTGCCAGCAGCCCTGCAGACACCGGGGAGCTGTTTTTT
TRBV6-5	few	TRBD1	TRBJ2-7	CASRLGQGTYEQYF	TGTGCCAGCAGGCTTGGACAGGGAACCTACGAGCAGTACTTC
TRBV24-1	-	-	TRBJ1-1	CATGPRSGTEAFF	TGTGCCACCGGGCCGAGGTCGGGCACTGAAGCTTTCTTT
TRBV20-1	-	TRBD2	TRBJ2-7	CSASRGLAGDDYEQYF	TGCAGTGCTAGTCGGGGACTAGCGGGAGATGACTACGAGCAGTACTTC
TRBV2	few	TRBD1	TRBJ1-6	CASNRDSRNSPLHF	TGTGCCAGCAACCGGGACAGCCGAAATTCACCCCTCCACTTT
TRBV6-5	-	-	TRBJ2-1	CASSRDLNNEQFF	TGTGCCAGCAGCCGGGACCTTAACAATGAGCAGTTCTTC
TRBV24-1	few	TRBD2	TRBJ2-3	CATSDLREGPRSTDTQYF	TGTGCCACCAGTGATTTGCGGGAGGGGCCGCGAAGCACAGATACGCAGTATTTT
TRBV2	many	-	TRBJ2-6	CASSESPGANVLTF	TGTGCCAGCAGTGAGAGCCCTGGGGCCAACGTCCTGACTTTC